This TCR beta chain was found in a study of human T cells and chemical hapten exposure. Study context: There were weekly diphenylcyclopropenone doses to the scalp for patients throughout the roughly 23-week study. Study outcomes and limitations: Donors' alopecia may make their immune response differ from healthy people's. Expanded TCR counts at PT1 were positively correlated with the patch test score.

Original processing notes: Ranging from roughly 23,224 to 700,000, TCR counts per sample had a median value of approximately 97,000. From the RACE reads, TCRdb called clonotypes with MiXCR, one entry per CDR3 protein. TCRdb, rather than the study authors, made the V and J calls. The sample yields more than 70,000 distinct CDR3 sequences, about 9.9% seen once. Trimming cost V 8 bases and J 0 bases, with 29 bases left between them. The length of the CDR3 is 19 residues. Germline values: CDR1 WNHNN, CDR2 SYGVQD (reference sequence). This clonotype was seen a handful of times. Its target is not known. Time point described: patch test 2, 6 weeks after DPC sensitization. Specified treatment: therapeutic diphenylcyclopropenone sensitization with weekly scalp DPC.

The source of this sequence is a man aged 18 to 29 with alopecia areata. Some clones in this sample may be carry-over from other donors' samples. The starting material was whole blood, obtained in connection with sensitization to the hapten diphenylcyclopropenone (DPC). The chain recombines TRBV10-1 with TRBJ2-7; TRBD1 is a possible D gene (5 bases). The CDR3 nucleotides are TGCGCCAGCGCCGAACGAGTAGGGATTGGGGCTGAAAGCTCCTACGAGCAGTACTTC. Translating it yields CASAERVGIGAESSYEQYF.